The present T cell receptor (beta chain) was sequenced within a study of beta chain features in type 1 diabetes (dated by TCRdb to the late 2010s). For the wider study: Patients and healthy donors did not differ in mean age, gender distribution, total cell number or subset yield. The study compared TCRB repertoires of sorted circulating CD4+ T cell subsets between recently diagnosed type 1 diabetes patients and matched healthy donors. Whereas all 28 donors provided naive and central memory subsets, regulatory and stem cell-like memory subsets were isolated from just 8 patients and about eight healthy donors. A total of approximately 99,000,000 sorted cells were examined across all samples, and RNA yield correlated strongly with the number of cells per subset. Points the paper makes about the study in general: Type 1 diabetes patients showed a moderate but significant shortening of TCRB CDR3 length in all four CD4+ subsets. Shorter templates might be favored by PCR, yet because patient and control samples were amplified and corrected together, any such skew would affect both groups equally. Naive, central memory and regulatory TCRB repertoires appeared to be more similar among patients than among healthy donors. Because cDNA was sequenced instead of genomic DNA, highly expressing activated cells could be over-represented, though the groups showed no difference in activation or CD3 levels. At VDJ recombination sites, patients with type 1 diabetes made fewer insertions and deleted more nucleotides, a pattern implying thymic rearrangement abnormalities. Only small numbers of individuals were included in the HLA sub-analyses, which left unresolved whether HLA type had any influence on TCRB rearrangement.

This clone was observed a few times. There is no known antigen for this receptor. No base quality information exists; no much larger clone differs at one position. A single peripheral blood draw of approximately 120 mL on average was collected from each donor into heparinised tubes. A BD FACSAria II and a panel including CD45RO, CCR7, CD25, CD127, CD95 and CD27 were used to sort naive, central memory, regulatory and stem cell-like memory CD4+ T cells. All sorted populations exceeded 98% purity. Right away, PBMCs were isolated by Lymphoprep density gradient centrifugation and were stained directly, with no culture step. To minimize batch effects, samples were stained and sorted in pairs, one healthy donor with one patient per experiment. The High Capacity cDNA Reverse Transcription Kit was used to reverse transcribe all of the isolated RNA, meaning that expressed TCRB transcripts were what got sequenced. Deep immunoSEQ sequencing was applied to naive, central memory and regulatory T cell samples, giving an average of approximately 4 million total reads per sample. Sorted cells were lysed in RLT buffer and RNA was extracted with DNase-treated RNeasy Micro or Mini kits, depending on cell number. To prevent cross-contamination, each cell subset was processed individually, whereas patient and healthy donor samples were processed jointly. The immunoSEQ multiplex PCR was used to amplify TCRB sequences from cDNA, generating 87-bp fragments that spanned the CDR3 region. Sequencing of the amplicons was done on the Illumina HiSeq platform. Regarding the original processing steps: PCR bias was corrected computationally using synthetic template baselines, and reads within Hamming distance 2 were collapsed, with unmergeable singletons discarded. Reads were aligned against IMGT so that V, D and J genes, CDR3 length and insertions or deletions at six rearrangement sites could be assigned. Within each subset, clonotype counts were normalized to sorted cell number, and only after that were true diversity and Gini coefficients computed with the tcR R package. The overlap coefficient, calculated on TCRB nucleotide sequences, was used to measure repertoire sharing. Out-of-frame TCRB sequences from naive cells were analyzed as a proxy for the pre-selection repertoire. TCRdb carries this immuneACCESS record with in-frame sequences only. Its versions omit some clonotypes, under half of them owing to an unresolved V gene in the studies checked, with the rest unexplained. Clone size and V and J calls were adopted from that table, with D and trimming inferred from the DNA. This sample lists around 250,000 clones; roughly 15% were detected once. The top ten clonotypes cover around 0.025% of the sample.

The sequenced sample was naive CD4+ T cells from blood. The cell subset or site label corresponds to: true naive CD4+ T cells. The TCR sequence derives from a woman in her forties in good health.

CDR3 sequence: CSVDNLAAQETQYF. The DNA sequence reads TGCAGCGTTGATAACCTAGCGGCACAAGAGACCCAGTACTTC. This receptor chain uses TRBV29-1 and TRBJ2-5, with 7 middle bases fitting TRBD2. The germline V gene encodes CDR1 SQVTM and CDR2 ANQGSEA. Relative to germline, V is missing 3 bases and J is missing 2 bases, with 6 bases of the junction outside any gene match. From the cysteine up to the phenylalanine, the CDR3 has a length of 14 residues. The kept DNA is CDR3 alone, 42 bases in frame from the first base.